Listed below are T cell receptor beta chains from one sample, sequenced in a study of blood T cell repertoires in COVID-19. The repertoire was sequenced with immunoSEQ multiplex PCR; TCRdb's copy has only in-frame clones and lacks some. Of 300,000 to 400,000 clones listed, about 90% are singletons. Input material: peripheral blood. The receptor set was obtained from a woman aged 25-40 years with COVID-19, enrolled during active disease. Each CDR3 is given with its conserved first and last residue. Each record gives: clone size, J gene, V gene, D gene, CDR3 protein, CDR3 DNA. D genes are given only for firm matches. Clone sizes are given selectively: once, few, many, or a class where the clone is expanded.

clone_size: NA; j_call: TRBJ2-2; v_call: TRBV3-1/TRBV3-2; d_call: TRBD1; cdr3_aa: CASSLGQGGTGELFF; cdr3_nt: TGTGCCAGCAGCCTAGGACAGGGTGGGACCGGGGAGCTGTTTTTT
clone_size: NA; j_call: TRBJ1-5; v_call: TRBV2; d_call: NA; cdr3_aa: CASSVGRGPNQPQHF; cdr3_nt: TGTGCCAGCAGTGTGGGCAGGGGCCCCAATCAGCCCCAGCATTTT
clone_size: NA; j_call: TRBJ2-3; v_call: TRBV7-8; d_call: TRBD2; cdr3_aa: CASSLGGRAQDTQYF; cdr3_nt: TGTGCCAGCAGCTTAGGTGGGAGGGCCCAAGATACGCAGTATTTT
clone_size: NA; j_call: TRBJ1-5; v_call: TRBV2; d_call: TRBD1; cdr3_aa: CASSADRANQPQHF; cdr3_nt: TGTGCCAGCAGTGCCGACAGGGCTAATCAGCCCCAGCATTTT
clone_size: NA; j_call: TRBJ2-7; v_call: TRBV11-2; d_call: TRBD1; cdr3_aa: CASSLVGQGAYEQYF; cdr3_nt: TGTGCCAGCAGCTTAGTGGGACAGGGAGCCTACGAGCAGTACTTC
clone_size: NA; j_call: TRBJ2-7; v_call: TRBV10-3; d_call: TRBD1; cdr3_aa: CAISLDRGDEQYF; cdr3_nt: TGTGCCATCAGTCTGGACAGGGGGGACGAGCAGTACTTC
clone_size: NA; j_call: TRBJ1-2; v_call: TRBV2; d_call: NA; cdr3_aa: CASSDAAGAYYGYTF; cdr3_nt: TGTGCCAGCAGTGATGCGGCAGGGGCTTACTATGGCTACACCTTC
clone_size: NA; j_call: TRBJ2-5; v_call: TRBV2; d_call: NA; cdr3_aa: CASSETGLGETQYF; cdr3_nt: TGTGCCAGCAGTGAGACAGGACTTGGAGAGACCCAGTACTTC
clone_size: NA; j_call: TRBJ1-6; v_call: TRBV3-1/TRBV3-2; d_call: NA; cdr3_aa: CASSQDPQGGAGSPLHF; cdr3_nt: TGTGCCAGCAGCCAAGACCCACAGGGTGGGGCTGGATCACCCCTCCACTTT
clone_size: NA; j_call: TRBJ1-1; v_call: TRBV9; d_call: NA; cdr3_aa: CASSVVSDTEAFF; cdr3_nt: TGTGCCAGCAGCGTAGTCTCTGACACTGAAGCTTTCTTT
clone_size: NA; j_call: TRBJ2-1; v_call: TRBV13; d_call: TRBD1; cdr3_aa: CASSSPGTDYNEQFF; cdr3_nt: TGTGCCAGCAGCTCGCCCGGGACAGACTACAATGAGCAGTTCTTC
clone_size: NA; j_call: TRBJ1-6; v_call: TRBV25-1; d_call: TRBD1; cdr3_aa: CASSETGTGANSPLHF; cdr3_nt: TGTGCCAGCAGTGAAACTGGCACAGGGGCTAATTCACCCCTCCACTTT
clone_size: once; j_call: TRBJ2-3; v_call: TRBV6-2/TRBV6-3; d_call: NA; cdr3_aa: CASSYVTHTDTQYF; cdr3_nt: TGTGCCAGCAGTTACGTCACACACACAGATACGCAGTATTTT
clone_size: NA; j_call: TRBJ1-1; v_call: TRBV2; d_call: NA; cdr3_aa: CASSEAGGEAFF; cdr3_nt: TGTGCCAGCAGTGAAGCCGGAGGGGAAGCTTTCTTT
clone_size: once; j_call: TRBJ2-7; v_call: TRBV19; d_call: TRBD1; cdr3_aa: CASSNRRGQGSYEQYF; cdr3_nt: TGTGCCAGTAGCAATCGTAGGGGACAGGGCTCTTACGAGCAGTACTTC
clone_size: NA; j_call: TRBJ2-3; v_call: TRBV3-1/TRBV3-2; d_call: TRBD1; cdr3_aa: CASSQDWRTGTDTQYF; cdr3_nt: TGTGCCAGCAGCCAAGATTGGCGGACAGGGACAGATACGCAGTATTTT
clone_size: NA; j_call: TRBJ1-2; v_call: TRBV15; d_call: NA; cdr3_aa: CATSRGQDYGYTF; cdr3_nt: TGTGCCACCAGCAGAGGACAGGACTATGGCTACACCTTC
clone_size: NA; j_call: TRBJ2-5; v_call: TRBV3-1/TRBV3-2; d_call: NA; cdr3_aa: CASSQGGVETQYF; cdr3_nt: TGTGCCAGCAGCCAAGGCGGGGTGGAGACCCAGTACTTC
clone_size: NA; j_call: TRBJ2-5; v_call: TRBV6-6; d_call: TRBD2; cdr3_aa: CASSSPRAGGALGQETQYF; cdr3_nt: TGTGCCAGCAGCTCACCCAGGGCGGGGGGGGCCCTTGGCCAAGAGACCCAGTACTTC
clone_size: NA; j_call: TRBJ2-2; v_call: TRBV7-2; d_call: TRBD2; cdr3_aa: CASSPGLARGELFF; cdr3_nt: TGTGCCAGCAGCCCGGGACTAGCGAGGGGGGAGCTGTTTTTT
clone_size: NA; j_call: TRBJ1-6; v_call: TRBV6-1; d_call: NA; cdr3_aa: CASSDMSSYNSPLHF; cdr3_nt: TGTGCCAGCAGTGATATGAGCTCCTATAATTCACCCCTCCACTTT
clone_size: NA; j_call: TRBJ1-2; v_call: TRBV24-1; d_call: TRBD1; cdr3_aa: CATSATGQGIGGYTF; cdr3_nt: TGTGCCACCAGTGCCACGGGACAGGGAATAGGTGGCTACACCTTC
clone_size: NA; j_call: TRBJ2-1; v_call: TRBV5-1; d_call: TRBD2; cdr3_aa: CASSTTSGGARYNEQFF; cdr3_nt: TGCGCCAGCAGCACGACTAGCGGGGGGGCCAGATACAATGAGCAGTTCTTC
clone_size: NA; j_call: TRBJ2-2; v_call: TRBV4-1; d_call: NA; cdr3_aa: CASSLPAGGGANGELFF; cdr3_nt: TGCGCCAGCAGCCTTCCGGCTGGTGGGGGGGCAAACGGGGAGCTGTTTTTT
clone_size: NA; j_call: TRBJ2-5; v_call: TRBV5-4; d_call: NA; cdr3_aa: CASSLGQAEETQYF; cdr3_nt: TGTGCCAGCAGCTTGGGACAGGCAGAAGAGACCCAGTACTTC
clone_size: few; j_call: TRBJ1-5; v_call: TRBV7-2; d_call: NA; cdr3_aa: CASSREGDQPQHF; cdr3_nt: TGTGCCAGCAGCCGAGAGGGGGACCAGCCCCAGCATTTT
clone_size: NA; j_call: TRBJ1-2; v_call: TRBV6-1; d_call: NA; cdr3_aa: CASSFTGEDYGYTF; cdr3_nt: TGTGCCAGCTCTTTCACTGGTGAGGACTATGGCTACACCTTC
clone_size: NA; j_call: TRBJ2-3; v_call: TRBV29-1; d_call: TRBD2; cdr3_aa: CSALAGGADTQYF; cdr3_nt: TGCAGCGCATTAGCGGGAGGCGCAGATACGCAGTATTTT
clone_size: few; j_call: TRBJ1-5; v_call: TRBV5-8; d_call: NA; cdr3_aa: CASSLLSAGKNQPQHF; cdr3_nt: TGTGCCAGCAGCTTACTCTCGGCAGGGAAAAATCAGCCCCAGCATTTT
clone_size: NA; j_call: TRBJ2-7; v_call: TRBV3-1/TRBV3-2; d_call: TRBD1; cdr3_aa: CASSTGQGYEQYF; cdr3_nt: TGTGCCAGCAGCACGGGACAGGGGTACGAGCAGTACTTC
clone_size: NA; j_call: TRBJ2-5; v_call: TRBV29-1; d_call: TRBD2; cdr3_aa: CSVVGTSGKQETQYF; cdr3_nt: TGCAGCGTGGTCGGGACTAGCGGAAAACAAGAGACCCAGTACTTC
clone_size: NA; j_call: TRBJ1-6; v_call: TRBV5-6; d_call: NA; cdr3_aa: CASSLWTSPRNSPLHF; cdr3_nt: TGTGCCAGCAGCTTGTGGACATCCCCAAGGAATTCACCCCTCCACTTT
clone_size: few; j_call: TRBJ2-1; v_call: TRBV6-5; d_call: TRBD2; cdr3_aa: CASSSSGKYNEQFF; cdr3_nt: TGTGCCAGCAGTTCTAGCGGGAAATACAATGAGCAGTTCTTC
clone_size: NA; j_call: TRBJ1-1; v_call: TRBV5-4; d_call: TRBD1; cdr3_aa: CASSPGTAYTEAFF; cdr3_nt: TGTGCCAGCAGCCCAGGGACAGCCTACACTGAAGCTTTCTTT
clone_size: NA; j_call: TRBJ1-2; v_call: TRBV6-5; d_call: TRBD1; cdr3_aa: CASRQATGTGYGYTF; cdr3_nt: TGTGCCAGCAGGCAGGCAACAGGGACAGGCTATGGCTACACCTTC
clone_size: NA; j_call: TRBJ1-1; v_call: TRBV5-1; d_call: NA; cdr3_aa: CASSLISGSTEAFF; cdr3_nt: TGCGCCAGCAGCTTGATATCGGGGTCCACTGAAGCTTTCTTT
clone_size: NA; j_call: TRBJ2-3; v_call: TRBV7-2; d_call: TRBD1; cdr3_aa: CASSLGQGAGTQYF; cdr3_nt: TGTGCCAGCAGCCTGGGACAGGGGGCCGGTACGCAGTATTTT
clone_size: NA; j_call: TRBJ2-6; v_call: TRBV2; d_call: NA; cdr3_aa: CASSLLHYQGFRSGANVLTF; cdr3_nt: TGTGCCAGCTCCCTCCTGCATTACCAGGGTTTCCGCTCTGGGGCCAACGTCCTGACTTTC
clone_size: once; j_call: TRBJ2-3; v_call: TRBV6-4; d_call: TRBD2; cdr3_aa: CASSDSWYRGTSGGTSTDTQYF; cdr3_nt: TGTGCCAGCAGTGACTCGTGGTACCGTGGGACTAGCGGGGGGACTAGCACAGATACGCAGTATTTT
clone_size: NA; j_call: TRBJ2-7; v_call: TRBV7-9; d_call: NA; cdr3_aa: CASSLNLRVDEQYF; cdr3_nt: TGTGCCAGCAGCTTAAACCTCCGGGTGGACGAGCAGTACTTC
clone_size: NA; j_call: TRBJ2-1; v_call: TRBV19; d_call: TRBD1; cdr3_aa: CASSIDLGTGPNEQFF; cdr3_nt: TGTGCCAGTAGTATAGATCTTGGGACAGGGCCCAATGAGCAGTTCTTC
clone_size: NA; j_call: TRBJ2-5; v_call: TRBV28; d_call: NA; cdr3_aa: CASSLKVGLPGTQYF; cdr3_nt: TGTGCCAGCAGTTTAAAGGTGGGCCTTCCCGGGACCCAGTACTTC
clone_size: NA; j_call: TRBJ1-2; v_call: TRBV7-2; d_call: TRBD1; cdr3_aa: CASSPDRVRYGYTF; cdr3_nt: TGTGCCAGCAGCCCGGACAGGGTTCGGTATGGCTACACCTTC